The 23 T cell receptor beta chains below come from one sample, sequenced in a study of CD8 T cells in ankylosing spondylitis. MiXCR was run by TCRdb on the 5' RACE reads, yielding one entry per CDR3 protein. Of about 240,000 distinct CDR3 sequences listed, less than 10% are singletons. Material for sequencing was blood, either unsorted or a sorted T cell fraction (not recorded which). These TCRs come from a male donor with ankylosing spondylitis or in good health (not recorded which).

This clonotype showed up many times. The junction departs from the called germline gene at one end, perhaps through a read error. This CDR3 reads CASSGYGTSKVF. Written as DNA, the CDR3 is TGTGCCAGCAGCGGGTATGGGACTAGTAAGGTCTTC. This chain connects TRBV3-1 to TRBJ2-1; 8 nucleotides match TRBD2. The CDR3 contains 12 residues. Germline values: CDR1 LGHDT, CDR2 YNNKEL (reference sequence).

This clonotype has ten or more counts. This chain uses TRBV5-1 with TRBJ1-1, with 10 bases that match TRBD1. V was pared by 4 bases and J by 5 bases, with 5 bases of the junction left unmatched. The CDR3 loop spans 14 amino acids. CDR1 is SGHRS and CDR2 is YFSETQ in the germline V gene. The CDR3 loop is CASSAGTGDTEAFF. CDR3 DNA sequence: TGCGCCAGCAGCGCCGGGACAGGGGATACTGAAGCTTTCTTT.

The gene calls are TRBV12-3 or TRBV12-4 and TRBJ2-5, with D perhaps matching TRBD2 (5 bases). This CDR3 has 15 amino acids. V gave up 2 bases and J gave up 5 bases, with 15 bases separating them. As DNA, the CDR3 is TGTGCCAGCAGTTTAAGGCTAGCAAATACGGAGACCCAGTACTTC. Residues: CASSLRLANTETQYF.

This clonotype has at least ten counts. The chain links TRBV20-1 to TRBJ2-1; 12 nucleotides agree with TRBD2. After removal of 6 bases from V and 7 bases from J, the junction contained 10 bases not matched to a gene. The CDR3 spans 15 residues. Germline loops: CDR1 DFQATT, CDR2 SNEGSKA (reference sequence). CDR3 DNA sequence: TGCAGTGCGGCACCGACTAGCGGGAGTAAGAATGAGCAGTTCTTC. Amino acid sequence: CSAAPTSGSKNEQFF.

This clonotype was recorded many times. The rearrangement links TRBV5-1 to TRBJ2-1, with 8 positions matching TRBD1. The germline gives CDR1 SGHRS, CDR2 YFSETQ. V was pared by 4 bases and J by 4 bases, with 13 bases of the junction left unmatched. The CDR3 has 17 residues. The CDR3 DNA follows: TGCGCCAGCAGCGTGGGAGGCTTCAGGGGGCAGTACAATGAGCAGTTCTTC. Amino acid sequence: CASSVGGFRGQYNEQFF. Full variable domain (outside the CDR3, taken from reference TRBV5-1 and TRBJ2-1): KAGVTQTPRYLIKTRGQQVTLSCSPISGHRSVSWYQQTPGQGLQFLFEYFSETQRNKGNFPGRFSGRQFSNSRSEMNVSTLELGDSALYLCASSVGGFRGQYNEQFFGPGTRLTVL.

This clonotype has a count of ten or more. In DNA form, the CDR3 reads TGTGCCACCAGCATGACAAGAGGGAATCAGCCCCAGCATTTT. This codes for CATSMTRGNQPQHF. This chain links TRBV15 with TRBJ1-5; D is undetermined. Trimming took off 4 bases at V and 4 bases at J, with 11 bases between the two ends. Germline CDR1 and CDR2: LNHNV and YYDKDF (reference sequence). The CDR3 has 14 amino acids.

This clonotype has ten or more counts. The rearrangement links TRBV29-1 to TRBJ1-5, with unresolved D. V was pared by 7 bases and J by 0 bases, with 16 bases between. The germline CDR1 and CDR2 sequences are SQVTM and ANQGSEA. The CDR3 covers 15 residues. The CDR3 protein is CSADPRGSSNQPQHF. DNA of the CDR3: TGCAGCGCCGACCCGCGTGGGAGTAGCAATCAGCCCCAGCATTTT. Using reference TRBV29-1 and TRBJ1-5 for the parts outside the CDR3, the full variable domain is SAVISQKPSRDICQRGTSLTIQCQVDSQVTMMFWYRQQPGQSLTLIATANQGSEATYESGFVIDKFPISRPNLTFSTLTVSNMSPEDSSIYLCSADPRGSSNQPQHFGDGTRLSIL.

This clonotype was found many times. The rearrangement links TRBV5-1 to TRBJ1-6, with a tentative D call TRBD1 (5 bases). Trimming left V 4 bases short and J 4 bases short, with 9 bases between. This CDR3 is built from 14 residues. Looked up from germline, CDR1 is SGHRS and CDR2 is YFSETQ. This CDR3 reads CASSAGTYNSPLHF. Written as DNA, the CDR3 is TGCGCCAGCAGCGCCGGGACGTATAATTCACCCCTCCACTTT.

Ten or more counts support this clonotype. V and J are TRBV20-1 and TRBJ2-1; 13 bases map to TRBD2. The CDR3 runs to 15 residues. Germline CDR1 DFQATT, CDR2 SNEGSKA (reference sequence). CDR3 DNA sequence: TGCATCATTCCGACTAGCGGGGGGTCCTACAATGAGCAGTTCTTC. Its protein is CIIPTSGGSYNEQFF.

The table lists this clonotype with many counts. The rearrangement joins TRBV7-2 to TRBJ1-1; D gene uncertain. The CDR3 is 11 amino acids. Per the germline V gene, CDR1 is SGHTA and CDR2 is FQGNSA. Trimming took 9 bases from V and 3 from J, leaving 8 bases between them. The CDR3 protein is CASGRDTEAFF. The CDR3 nucleotides are TGTGCCAGTGGCAGAGACACTGAAGCTTTCTTT.

Many counts were recorded for this clonotype. The chain uses TRBV5-1 and TRBJ1-1, with D possibly being TRBD1 (5 bases). CDR3 length: 14 residues. V lost 4 bases, J lost 2 bases, and 12 bases lay in between. In germline, CDR1 is SGHRS, CDR2 YFSETQ. CDR3 in DNA: TGCGCCAGCAGCCGTCAAGGGGAAAACACTGAAGCTTTCTTT. Translating it yields CASSRQGENTEAFF.

This clonotype was counted between two and nine times. The J gene is TRBJ1-2, the V gene TRBV11-1; tentative D call: TRBD1 (6 bases). V was shortened by 5 bases and J by 4 bases, with 11 bases between the two germline ends. From germline, CDR1 is SGHAT and CDR2 FQDESV (reference sequence). This CDR3 comprises 13 residues. The CDR3 loop is CASSHGQSYGYTF. The CDR3, as DNA: TGTGCCAGCAGCCACGGACAGTCCTATGGCTACACCTTC. The full variable domain, with the rest looked up from reference TRBV11-1 and TRBJ1-2, is EAEVAQSPRYKITEKSQAVAFWCDPISGHATLYWYRQILGQGPELLVQFQDESVVDDSQLPKDRFSAERLKGVDSTLKIQPAELGDSAMYLCASSHGQSYGYTFGSGTRLTVV.

The chain carries TRBV4-1 and TRBJ2-2; 8 nucleotides agree with TRBD2. The CDR3 has 18 amino acids. Trimming cost V 6 bases and J 6 bases; bases outside gene matches: 18. CDR1 and CDR2 from the germline V gene are MGHRA and YSYEKL. Here the CDR3 reads CASSFSLDGRAVSGELFF. The CDR3 nucleotides are TGCGCCAGCAGTTTCAGTCTCGACGGGAGGGCCGTATCCGGGGAGCTGTTTTTT.

The rearrangement links TRBV18 to TRBJ2-7; 7 bases map to TRBD2. V trimming: 3 bases; J trimming: 0 bases; junction bases outside the gene matches: 11. CDR3 length: 17 residues. The germline V gene encodes CDR1 KGHSH and CDR2 LQKENI. The CDR3 is CASSPRDGTTFSYEQYF. In nucleotides, the CDR3 is TGTGCCAGCTCACCTCGAGACGGGACTACTTTCTCCTACGAGCAGTACTTC.

This clonotype occurred many times. The chain has TRBV28 and TRBJ2-1, with 8 bases that match TRBD2. Germline CDR1 reads MDHEN; CDR2 reads SYDVKM. Losses at the gene ends were 7 bases for V and 7 bases for J; bases not matched to a gene: 18. The CDR3 consists of 17 residues. CDR3 in amino acids: CASKPAGGTPAGNEQFF. CDR3 sequence (DNA): TGTGCCAGCAAACCGGCGGGAGGCACTCCTGCGGGGAATGAGCAGTTCTTC. Full variable domain (rest looked up from reference TRBV28 and TRBJ2-1): DVKVTQSSRYLVKRTGEKVFLECVQDMDHENMFWYRQDPGLGLRLIYFSYDVKMKEKGDIPEGYSVSREKKERFSLILESASTNQTSMYLCASKPAGGTPAGNEQFFGPGTRLTVL.

The table lists this clonotype with many counts. The chain has TRBV7-2 and TRBJ1-2; 7 nucleotides match TRBD1. CDR1 and CDR2 (germline): SGHTA, FQGNSA. With V trimmed by 2 bases and J by 9 bases, 6 bases remained unmatched. The CDR3 extends over 13 amino acids. The CDR3 loop reads CASSLPGTARYTF. The CDR3 DNA reads TGTGCCAGCAGCTTACCCGGGACAGCCCGCTACACCTTC.

Here the CDR3 DNA reads TGTGCCAGCAGGGTACGACTAGCGGGAAGAGAAACCTACAATGAGCAGTTCTTC. It encodes CASRVRLAGRETYNEQFF. This chain connects TRBV11-1 to TRBJ2-1; 11 bases line up with TRBD2. Germline V gene lookup returns CDR1 SGHAT and CDR2 FQDESV (reference sequence). The V and J ends lost 6 bases and 2 bases, in that order; junction bases with no gene match: 12. This CDR3 region has 18 residues. Supplemented by reference TRBV11-1 and TRBJ2-1, the full variable domain reads EAEVAQSPRYKITEKSQAVAFWCDPISGHATLYWYRQILGQGPELLVQFQDESVVDDSQLPKDRFSAERLKGVDSTLKIQPAELGDSAMYLCASRVRLAGRETYNEQFFGPGTRLTVL.

This clonotype was detected ten times or more. The J gene is TRBJ2-7, the V gene TRBV29-1; possible D gene TRBD2, 6 bases. Germline CDR1 is SQVTM and CDR2 is ANQGSEA. With 6 bases removed from V and 4 bases from J, the gap between germline ends came to 16 bases. This CDR3 contains 13 residues. This chain's CDR3 is CSVNGGLVYEQYF. The CDR3, as DNA: TGCAGCGTGAACGGAGGGCTGGTGTACGAGCAGTACTTC.

This clonotype has ten or more counts. The chain combines TRBV7-6 with TRBJ2-3; tentatively, D is TRBD2 (5 bases). Trimming shortened V by 2 bases and J by 5 bases, and 11 bases separated the two germline ends. The length of the CDR3 is 14 residues. Germline V gives CDR1 SGHVS, CDR2 FNYEAQ. The CDR3 loop is CASSLSSGRDTQYF. CDR3 DNA: TGTGCCAGCAGCTTAAGTTCGGGGAGAGATACGCAGTATTTT.

This clonotype was recorded many times. V and J are TRBV5-1 and TRBJ1-2, with a tentative D call TRBD1 (5 bases). The CDR3 sequence is 13 residues long. The germline CDR1 and CDR2 sequences are SGHRS and YFSETQ. V gave up 7 bases and J gave up 5 bases, with 15 bases separating them. DNA for the CDR3: TGCGCCAGCCGACAGCCTGGAGGATATGGCTACACCTTC. It codes for CASRQPGGYGYTF. The entire variable domain, with the rest obtained from reference TRBV5-1 and TRBJ1-2, is as follows: KAGVTQTPRYLIKTRGQQVTLSCSPISGHRSVSWYQQTPGQGLQFLFEYFSETQRNKGNFPGRFSGRQFSNSRSEMNVSTLELGDSALYLCASRQPGGYGYTFGSGTRLTVV.

This clonotype was detected ten times or more. CDR3 amino acids: CSARDSGGSSYNEQFF. The CDR3 nucleotides read TGCAGTGCTAGGGATAGCGGGGGGAGCTCCTACAATGAGCAGTTCTTC. The chain links TRBV20-1 to TRBJ2-1; TRBD2 agrees at 10 bases. The CDR3 is 16 residues long. Germline CDR1 is DFQATT and CDR2 is SNEGSKA (reference sequence). The trim removed 3 bases at V and 0 bases at J, leaving 5 bases unmatched.

This clonotype was observed a handful of times. The rearrangement uses TRBV4-2 and TRBJ2-7; the match to TRBD1 covers 9 bases. The CDR3 is 15 residues long. In germline, CDR1 is LGHNA, CDR2 YNFKEQ. Unmatched junction bases numbered 6, after V lost 0 bases and J lost 6 bases. The CDR3 spells CASSQDRTGVGEQYF. The CDR3 DNA reads TGTGCCAGCAGCCAAGATAGGACAGGGGTAGGCGAGCAGTACTTC.

The table lists this clonotype with many counts. This chain joins TRBV5-1 and TRBJ2-1; 7 nucleotides agree with TRBD2. The V gene end was trimmed by 0 bases and the J gene end by 7 bases; junction bases not matched to a gene: 7. CDR3 length: 15 residues. Germline CDR1 reads SGHRS; CDR2 reads YFSETQ. Here the CDR3 reads CASSLGAGEGNEQFF. The CDR3, as DNA: TGCGCCAGCAGCTTGGGGGCGGGAGAAGGTAATGAGCAGTTCTTC.